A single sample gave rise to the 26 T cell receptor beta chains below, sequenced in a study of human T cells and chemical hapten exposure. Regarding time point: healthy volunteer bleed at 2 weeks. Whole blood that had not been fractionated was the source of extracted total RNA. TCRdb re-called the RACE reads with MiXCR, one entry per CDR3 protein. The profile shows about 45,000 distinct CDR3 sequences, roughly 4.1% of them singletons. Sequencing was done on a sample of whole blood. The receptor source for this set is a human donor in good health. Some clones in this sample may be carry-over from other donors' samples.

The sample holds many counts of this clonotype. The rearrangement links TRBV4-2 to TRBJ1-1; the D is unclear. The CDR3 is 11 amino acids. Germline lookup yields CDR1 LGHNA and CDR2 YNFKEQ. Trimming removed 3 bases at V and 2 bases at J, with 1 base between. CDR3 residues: CASSHNTEAFF. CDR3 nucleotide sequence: TGTGCCAGCAGCCACAACACTGAAGCTTTCTTT.

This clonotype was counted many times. The DNA of the CDR3 is TGCAGCGTTGAAGTCAACTGGAGCTCCTACAATGAGCAGTTCTTC. Its translation is CSVEVNWSSYNEQFF. The chain combines TRBV29-1 with TRBJ2-1; D is uncertain. CDR3 length equals 15 residues. Germline CDR1 SQVTM, CDR2 ANQGSEA. Trimming removed 1 base from V and 0 bases from J, with 10 bases in between.

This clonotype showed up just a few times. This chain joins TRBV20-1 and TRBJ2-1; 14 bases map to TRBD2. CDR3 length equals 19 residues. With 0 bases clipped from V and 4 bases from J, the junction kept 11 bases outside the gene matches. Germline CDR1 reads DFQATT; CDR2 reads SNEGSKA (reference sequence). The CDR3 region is CSARDRTSGRSQQYNEQFF. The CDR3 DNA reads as TGCAGTGCTAGAGATAGGACTAGCGGGAGGTCTCAACAATACAATGAGCAGTTCTTC.

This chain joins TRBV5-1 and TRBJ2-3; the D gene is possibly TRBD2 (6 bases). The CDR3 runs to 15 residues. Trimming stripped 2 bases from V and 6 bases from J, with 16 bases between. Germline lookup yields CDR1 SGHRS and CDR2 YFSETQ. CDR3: CASSLYGGESDTQYF. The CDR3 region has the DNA TGCGCCAGCAGCTTATACGGCGGGGAGTCCGATACGCAGTATTTT.

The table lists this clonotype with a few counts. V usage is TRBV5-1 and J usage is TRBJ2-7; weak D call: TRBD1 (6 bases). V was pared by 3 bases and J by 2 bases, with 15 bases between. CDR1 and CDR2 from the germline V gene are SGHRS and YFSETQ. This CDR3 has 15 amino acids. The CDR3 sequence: CASSWGPREPYEQYF. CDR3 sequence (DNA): TGCGCCAGCAGCTGGGGGCCCAGGGAACCCTACGAGCAGTACTTC.

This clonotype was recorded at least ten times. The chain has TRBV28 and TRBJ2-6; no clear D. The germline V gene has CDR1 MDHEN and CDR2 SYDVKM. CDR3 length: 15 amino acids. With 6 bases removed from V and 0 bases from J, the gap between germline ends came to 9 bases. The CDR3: CASSPPVSGANVLTF. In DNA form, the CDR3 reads TGTGCCAGCAGCCCCCCTGTCTCTGGGGCCAACGTCCTGACTTTC.

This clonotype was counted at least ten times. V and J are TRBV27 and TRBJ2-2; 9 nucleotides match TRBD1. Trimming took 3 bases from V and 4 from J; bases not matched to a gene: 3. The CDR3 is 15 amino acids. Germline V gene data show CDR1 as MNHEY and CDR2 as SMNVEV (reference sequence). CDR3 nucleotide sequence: TGTGCCAGCAGTTTGGGGACAGGGATCACCGGGGAGCTGTTTTTT. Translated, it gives CASSLGTGITGELFF.

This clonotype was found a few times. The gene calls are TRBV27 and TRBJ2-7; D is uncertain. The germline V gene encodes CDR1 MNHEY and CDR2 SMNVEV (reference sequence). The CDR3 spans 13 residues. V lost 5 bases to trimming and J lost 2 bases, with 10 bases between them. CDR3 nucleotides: TGTGCCAGCAGTCCAGTGACGGCCTACGAGCAGTACTTC. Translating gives CASSPVTAYEQYF.

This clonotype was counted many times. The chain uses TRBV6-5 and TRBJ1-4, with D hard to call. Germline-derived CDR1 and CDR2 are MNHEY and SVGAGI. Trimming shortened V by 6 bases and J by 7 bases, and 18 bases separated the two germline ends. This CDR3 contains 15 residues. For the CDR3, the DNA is TGTGCCAGCAGGCCCCTGGGAGGGCAGGCTGAAAAACTGTTTTTT. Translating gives CASRPLGGQAEKLFF.

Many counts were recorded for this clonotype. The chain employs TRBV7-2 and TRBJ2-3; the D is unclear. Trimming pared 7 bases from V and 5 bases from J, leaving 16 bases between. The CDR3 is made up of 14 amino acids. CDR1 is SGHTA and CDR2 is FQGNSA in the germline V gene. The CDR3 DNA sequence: TGTGCCAGCACCGCGCCGTCGGAGCAAGATACGCAGTATTTT. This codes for CASTAPSEQDTQYF.

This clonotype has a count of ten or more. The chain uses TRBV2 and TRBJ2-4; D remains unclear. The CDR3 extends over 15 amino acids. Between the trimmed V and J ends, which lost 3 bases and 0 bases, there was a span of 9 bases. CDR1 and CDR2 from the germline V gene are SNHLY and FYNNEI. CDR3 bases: TGTGCCAGCAGTGAGAATGTCCTAGCCAAAAACATTCAGTACTTC. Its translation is CASSENVLAKNIQYF.

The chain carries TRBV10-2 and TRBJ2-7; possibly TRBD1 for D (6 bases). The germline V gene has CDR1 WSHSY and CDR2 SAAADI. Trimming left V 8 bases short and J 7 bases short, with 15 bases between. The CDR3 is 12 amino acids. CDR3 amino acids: CASEIQGREQYF. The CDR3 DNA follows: TGCGCCAGCGAGATTCAGGGGCGGGAGCAGTACTTC.

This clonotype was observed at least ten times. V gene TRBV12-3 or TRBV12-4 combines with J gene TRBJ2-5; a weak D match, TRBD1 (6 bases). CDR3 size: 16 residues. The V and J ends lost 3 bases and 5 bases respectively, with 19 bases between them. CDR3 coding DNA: TGTGCCAGCAGTTTGGGGCAGGGGACACTCCTTGAGACCCAGTACTTC. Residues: CASSLGQGTLLETQYF.

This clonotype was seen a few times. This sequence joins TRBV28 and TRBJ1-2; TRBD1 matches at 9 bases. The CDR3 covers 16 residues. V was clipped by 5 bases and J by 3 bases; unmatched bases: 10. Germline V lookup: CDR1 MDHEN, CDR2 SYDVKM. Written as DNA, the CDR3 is TGTGCCAGCAGTACGTTCGGGACAGGGAAGGACTATGGCTACACCTTC. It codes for CASSTFGTGKDYGYTF.

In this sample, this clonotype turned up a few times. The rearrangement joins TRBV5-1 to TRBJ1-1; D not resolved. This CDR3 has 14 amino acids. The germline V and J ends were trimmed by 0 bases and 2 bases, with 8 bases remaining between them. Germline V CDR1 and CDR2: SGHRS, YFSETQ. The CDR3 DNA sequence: TGCGCCAGCAGCTTGGAAGCGGGTAACACTGAAGCTTTCTTT. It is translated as CASSLEAGNTEAFF.

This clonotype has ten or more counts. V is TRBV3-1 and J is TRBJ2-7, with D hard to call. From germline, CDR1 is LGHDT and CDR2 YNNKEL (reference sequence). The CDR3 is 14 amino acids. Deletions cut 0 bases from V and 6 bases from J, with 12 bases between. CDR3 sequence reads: CASSQEGWNSEQYF. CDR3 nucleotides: TGTGCCAGCAGCCAAGAAGGTTGGAATTCCGAGCAGTACTTC.

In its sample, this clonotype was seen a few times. The CDR3 sequence is CASSQDHLVHEQYF. DNA of the CDR3: TGTGCCAGCAGCCAAGATCACCTGGTTCACGAGCAGTACTTC. The J gene is TRBJ2-7, the V gene TRBV14; D gene ambiguous. This CDR3 is built from 14 residues. With 0 bases removed from V and 5 bases from J, the gap between germline ends came to 11 bases. Germline V gene data show CDR1 as SGHDN and CDR2 as FVKESK.

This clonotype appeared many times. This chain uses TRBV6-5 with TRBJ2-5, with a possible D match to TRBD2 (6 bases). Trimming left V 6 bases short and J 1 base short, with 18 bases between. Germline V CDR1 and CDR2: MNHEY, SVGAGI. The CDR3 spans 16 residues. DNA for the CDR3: TGTGCCAGCAGGGGGGGACGGGAGTGGGCCCAAGAGACCCAGTACTTC. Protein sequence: CASRGGREWAQETQYF.

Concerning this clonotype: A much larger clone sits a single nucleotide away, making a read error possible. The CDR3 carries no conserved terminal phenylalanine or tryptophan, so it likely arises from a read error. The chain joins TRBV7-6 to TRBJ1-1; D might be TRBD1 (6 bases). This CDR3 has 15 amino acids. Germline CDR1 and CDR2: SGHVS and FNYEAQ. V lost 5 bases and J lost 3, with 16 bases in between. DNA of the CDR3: TGTGCCAGCAGCCCACCGGGGGCGAGGTACACTGAAGCTTTCCTT. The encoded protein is CASSPPGARYTEAFL.

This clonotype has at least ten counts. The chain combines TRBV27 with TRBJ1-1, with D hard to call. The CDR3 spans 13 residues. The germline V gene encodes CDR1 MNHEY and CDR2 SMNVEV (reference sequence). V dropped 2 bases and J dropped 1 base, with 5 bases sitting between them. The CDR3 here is CASSLIKNTEAFF. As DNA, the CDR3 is TGTGCCAGCAGTTTAATTAAGAACACTGAAGCTTTCTTT.

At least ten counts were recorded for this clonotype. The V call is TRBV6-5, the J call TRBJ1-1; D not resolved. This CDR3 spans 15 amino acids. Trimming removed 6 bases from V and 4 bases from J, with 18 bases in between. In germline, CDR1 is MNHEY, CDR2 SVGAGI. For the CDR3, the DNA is TGTGCCAGCAGACGACCAACGAATCCAACCACTGAAGCTTTCTTT. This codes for CASRRPTNPTTEAFF.

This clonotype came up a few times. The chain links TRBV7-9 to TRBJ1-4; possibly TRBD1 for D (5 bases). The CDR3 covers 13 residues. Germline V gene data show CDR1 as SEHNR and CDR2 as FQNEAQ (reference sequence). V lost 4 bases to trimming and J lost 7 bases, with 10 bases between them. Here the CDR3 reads CASSSKTVEKLFF. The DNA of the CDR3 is TGTGCCAGCAGCTCGAAGACAGTTGAAAAACTGTTTTTT.

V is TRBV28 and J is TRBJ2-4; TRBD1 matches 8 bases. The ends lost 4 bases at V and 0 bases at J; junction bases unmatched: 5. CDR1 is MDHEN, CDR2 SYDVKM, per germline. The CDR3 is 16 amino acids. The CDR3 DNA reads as TGTGCCAGCAGTTATGCAGGGGGCTTAGCCAAAAACATTCAGTACTTC. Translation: CASSYAGGLAKNIQYF.

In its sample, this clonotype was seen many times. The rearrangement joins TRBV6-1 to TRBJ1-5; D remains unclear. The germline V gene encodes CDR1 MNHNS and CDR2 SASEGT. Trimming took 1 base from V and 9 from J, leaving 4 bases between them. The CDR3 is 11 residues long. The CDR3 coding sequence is TGTGCCAGCAGTGAAGACCTGCCCCAGCATTTT. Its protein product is CASSEDLPQHF.

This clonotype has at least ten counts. The CDR3 DNA is TGTGCCAGCTCACCCGGACAGGGAATGAGGGAGCAGTACTTC. Encoded protein: CASSPGQGMREQYF. This rearrangement joins TRBV18 to TRBJ2-7; 8 bases map to TRBD1. CDR3 size: 14 residues. The germline V gene encodes CDR1 KGHSH and CDR2 LQKENI. J lost 7 bases, V lost 3 bases, and 8 bases had no gene match.

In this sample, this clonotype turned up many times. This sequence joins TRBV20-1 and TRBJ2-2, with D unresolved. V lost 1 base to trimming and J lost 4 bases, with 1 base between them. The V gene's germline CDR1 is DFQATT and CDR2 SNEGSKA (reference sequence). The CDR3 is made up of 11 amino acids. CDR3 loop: CSARVTGELFF. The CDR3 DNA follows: TGCAGTGCTAGAGTCACCGGGGAGCTGTTTTTT.